The rows below give T cell receptor beta chains drawn from one sample of a study of T cells after yellow fever vaccination. TCRdb reanalysed the 5' RACE reads using MiXCR and keeps one entry per CDR3 protein. The table lists some 340,000 distinct CDR3 sequences, around 10% of them singletons, with approximately 3% in the top ten. The sample here was CD4+ T cells sorted from PBMCs, taken 45 days after the yellow fever booster vaccination. These receptors all come from a man aged 18 to 29 who received the YFV17D yellow fever vaccine. CDR3s include the opening cysteine and the closing phenylalanine or tryptophan. Fields, in order: J gene, V gene, D gene, CDR3 protein. D genes are given only for firm matches.

J: TRBJ2-7
V: TRBV7-2
D: .
CDR3: CASSLRRQSYEQYF

J: TRBJ1-4
V: TRBV12-3/TRBV12-4
D: TRBD1
CDR3: CASRPTGVNEKLFF

J: TRBJ2-7
V: TRBV3-1
D: .
CDR3: CASSQEGAYEQYF

J: TRBJ1-2
V: TRBV2
D: .
CDR3: CASSAGFKYGYTF

J: TRBJ1-1
V: TRBV4-1
D: .
CDR3: CASRGFLRNTEAFF

J: TRBJ2-3
V: TRBV4-3
D: TRBD1
CDR3: CASSQVPPGQGPDTQYF

J: TRBJ1-1
V: TRBV7-2
D: .
CDR3: CASSLVPGNTEAFF

J: TRBJ1-2
V: TRBV2
D: TRBD1
CDR3: CASRRITGVGYGYTF

J: TRBJ2-2
V: TRBV2
D: .
CDR3: CASSEALPGELFF

J: TRBJ1-1
V: TRBV3-1
D: .
CDR3: CASSQTGTPTFF

J: TRBJ2-1
V: TRBV25-1
D: .
CDR3: CATLRDTLGYNEQFF

J: TRBJ1-1
V: TRBV19
D: .
CDR3: CASRKLLRAEAFF

J: TRBJ1-2
V: TRBV20-1
D: .
CDR3: CSASTQGGYTF

J: TRBJ2-5
V: TRBV12-3/TRBV12-4
D: TRBD1
CDR3: CASSFQGAGETQYF

J: TRBJ1-2
V: TRBV18
D: TRBD1
CDR3: CASSVDRELRGYTF

J: TRBJ2-7
V: TRBV5-1
D: .
CDR3: CASSRGGIYGPVYEQYF

J: TRBJ2-3
V: TRBV6-5
D: TRBD2
CDR3: CASTRERGRDTQYF

J: TRBJ1-2
V: TRBV7-2
D: TRBD1
CDR3: CASSLSTGNTYGYTF

J: TRBJ1-6
V: TRBV20-1
D: .
CDR3: CSARSRNSPLHF

J: TRBJ1-5
V: TRBV21-1
D: .
CDR3: CASSKTATQPQHF

J: TRBJ2-6
V: TRBV7-7
D: .
CDR3: CASSLEWKPSGANVLTF

J: TRBJ2-5
V: TRBV4-3
D: TRBD2
CDR3: CASSQTSGGKETQYF

J: TRBJ1-3
V: TRBV9
D: TRBD1
CDR3: CASSFTGTGGNTIYF

J: TRBJ2-1
V: TRBV7-9
D: TRBD2
CDR3: CASSAGGEQFF

J: TRBJ2-1
V: TRBV6-2/TRBV6-3
D: TRBD2
CDR3: CASSYGAGGLNEQFF

J: TRBJ1-2
V: TRBV20-1
D: .
CDR3: CSAPRDGDGYTF

J: TRBJ2-1
V: TRBV5-1
D: TRBD2
CDR3: CASSTGRLAGGVNEQFF

J: TRBJ2-3
V: TRBV7-2
D: .
CDR3: CASNPSRAAPDTQYF

J: TRBJ2-3
V: TRBV6-6
D: .
CDR3: CASSYAEGTQYF

J: TRBJ2-5
V: TRBV30
D: .
CDR3: CAWSVRVSETQYF

J: TRBJ1-5
V: TRBV28
D: .
CDR3: CASSTVTDSNQPQHF

J: TRBJ2-5
V: TRBV29-1
D: .
CDR3: CSVEGTDQETQYF

J: TRBJ2-5
V: TRBV24-1
D: TRBD2
CDR3: CATSALLADQETQYF

J: TRBJ2-7
V: TRBV4-3
D: .
CDR3: CASSPNLDYEQYF

J: TRBJ2-5
V: TRBV5-1
D: .
CDR3: CASSFGGREETQYF

J: TRBJ2-1
V: TRBV28
D: .
CDR3: CASSLPHNEQFF

J: TRBJ1-3
V: TRBV6-6
D: TRBD1
CDR3: CASSYMQGATGNTIYF

J: TRBJ2-1
V: TRBV20-1
D: .
CDR3: CSARPFEQFF

J: TRBJ2-3
V: TRBV5-1
D: TRBD2
CDR3: CASRLAGRTDTQYF

J: TRBJ2-3
V: TRBV25-1
D: .
CDR3: CASSELVTDTQYF

J: TRBJ2-3
V: TRBV6-2/TRBV6-3
D: .
CDR3: CASSLPQDLTTDTQYF

J: TRBJ1-1
V: TRBV4-2
D: .
CDR3: CASSQLNTEAFF

J: TRBJ2-2
V: TRBV6-5
D: TRBD1
CDR3: CASDTGAGGELFF

J: TRBJ2-2
V: TRBV5-1
D: .
CDR3: CASREGANTGELFF

J: TRBJ1-6
V: TRBV5-1
D: .
CDR3: CASSLVANSPLHF

J: TRBJ2-1
V: TRBV7-9
D: .
CDR3: CASGEAPGSYNEQFF

J: TRBJ1-6
V: TRBV20-1
D: TRBD1
CDR3: CSARDPGTAHNSPLHF

J: TRBJ2-1
V: TRBV15
D: .
CDR3: CATSRGGNEQFF

J: TRBJ1-1
V: TRBV7-9
D: TRBD1
CDR3: CASSPGTGENTEAFF

J: TRBJ1-1
V: TRBV7-2
D: .
CDR3: CASKKQGNTEAFF

J: TRBJ2-3
V: TRBV29-1
D: TRBD2
CDR3: CSVVGGGAADTQYF

J: TRBJ2-4
V: TRBV5-4
D: .
CDR3: CASSFFGAKNIQYF

J: TRBJ2-5
V: TRBV6-2/TRBV6-3
D: .
CDR3: CASSRAWETQYF

J: TRBJ2-3
V: TRBV6-2/TRBV6-3
D: .
CDR3: CASRKVAGTDTQYF

J: TRBJ2-7
V: TRBV18
D: .
CDR3: CASSPGWAYEQYF